This T cell receptor beta chain stems from a study of blood T cell repertoires in COVID-19. Authors' data handling: Estimation of nucleated cell counts relied on the amplification of reference gene primers. Repertoires were generated with immunoSEQ multiplex PCR, while TCRdb's copy carries only in-frame clones and drops some. D and trimming were read from the DNA, whereas the V and J calls and clone size are those reported in that table. The sample includes about 93,000 clones, approximately 90% seen only once; the top ten take roughly 2.3%. Germline V gives CDR1 SNHLY, CDR2 FYNNEI. With 3 bases clipped from V and 10 bases from J, the junction kept 14 bases outside the gene matches. The CDR3 sequence is 16 residues long.

This chain connects TRBV2 to TRBJ1-4, with 7 nucleotides matching TRBD1. Sequenced sample: peripheral blood. The receptor was isolated from a man aged 50 to 59 with acute or convalescent COVID-19. CDR3 DNA: TGTGCCAGCAGTGACATACTAACTCTACAGGGGAGAAAACTGTTTTTT. This encodes CASSDILTLQGRKLFF.